Below, 32 T cell receptor beta chains from the same sample are listed, as sequenced in a study of T cell repertoires in cytomegalovirus infection. Their cognate antigens are unknown. TCRdb itself ran the reads through MiXCR, one entry per CDR3 protein. Among about 830,000 distinct CDR3 sequences listed, about 30% were seen once. The sample in question was cultured CD8+ T cells from PBMCs, obtained from culture after CMV antigen stimulation. These receptors originate from a human donor in good health (CMV status not recorded). Some clones in this sample may be carry-over from other donors' samples.

The table lists this clonotype with a few counts. The chain joins TRBV7-9 to TRBJ1-5, with D perhaps TRBD1 (5 bases). This CDR3 contains 14 residues. Germline assignment: CDR1 SEHNR and CDR2 FQNEAQ (reference sequence). V lost 1 base and J lost 7, with 11 bases in between. CDR3 DNA: TGTGCCAGCAGCTTAGGGGGGGAACGGCAGCCCCAGCATTTT. It codes for CASSLGGERQPQHF.

This chain connects TRBV7-9 to TRBJ2-7; D not certain. Germline V gene data show CDR1 as SEHNR and CDR2 as FQNEAQ (reference sequence). V lost 5 bases and J lost 3, with 14 bases in between. The CDR3 sequence is 14 residues long. For the CDR3, the DNA is TGTGCCAGCAGCCTAACCACAACACGCTACGAGCAGTACTTC. Amino acids: CASSLTTTRYEQYF. Supplemented by reference TRBV7-9 and TRBJ2-7, the full variable domain reads DTGVSQNPRHKITKRGQNVTFRCDPISEHNRLYWYRQTLGQGPEFLTYFQNEAQLEKSRLLSDRFSAERPKGSFSTLEIQRTEQGDSAMYLCASSLTTTRYEQYFGPGTRLTVT.

This clonotype was counted a few times. The chain has TRBV11-3 and TRBJ1-5; D is possibly TRBD1 (5 bases). The CDR3 has 15 residues. V lost 1 base to trimming and J lost 0 bases, with 7 bases between them. Per germline, CDR1 SGHNT and CDR2 YENEEA. CDR3 in DNA: TGTGCCAGCAGCTTAGGCAGGGATAGCAATCAGCCCCAGCATTTT. It is translated as CASSLGRDSNQPQHF.

In its sample, this clonotype was seen a few times. This chain joins TRBV24-1 and TRBJ1-1; 7 nucleotides line up with TRBD1. Germline V gene sequence: CDR1 KGHDR, CDR2 SFDVKD. V shed 7 bases, J shed 9 bases, and the junction held 7 bases outside the gene matches. CDR3 length: 12 residues. The CDR3 DNA is TGTGCCACCAGCTCCGGGACAGACCAAGCTTTCTTT. Amino acid sequence: CATSSGTDQAFF.

The rearrangement uses TRBV6-5 and TRBJ2-4; 8 bases are shared with TRBD2. The CDR3 has 14 residues. J was trimmed by 13 bases and V by 2 bases; bases with no gene match: 10. From germline, CDR1 is MNHEY and CDR2 SVGAGI. The CDR3 is CASSYDGTRGFQYF. CDR3 nucleotides: TGTGCCAGCAGTTACGACGGGACTAGGGGTTTCCAGTACTTC.

CDR3 in DNA: TGCAGCTTTCCTCTCCGGGACAGACCTTACGAGCAGTACTTC. This translates into CSFPLRDRPYEQYF. V and J are TRBV29-1 and TRBJ2-7, with 7 bases matching TRBD1. This CDR3 comprises 14 residues. V was pared by 8 bases and J by 4 bases, with 14 bases of the junction left unmatched. The germline V gene has CDR1 SQVTM and CDR2 ANQGSEA.

The chain is built from TRBV6-5 and TRBJ1-1; D is ambiguous. V lost 1 base and J lost 6, with 9 bases in between. The CDR3 runs 13 residues. Per the germline V gene, CDR1 is MNHEY and CDR2 is SVGAGI. The CDR3, as DNA: TGTGCCAGCAGTTACTACCCCTCGCCTGAAGCTTTCTTT. It codes for CASSYYPSPEAFF.

This clonotype appeared many times. V gene TRBV6-1 combines with J gene TRBJ2-5; 11 nucleotides match TRBD2. V was clipped by 6 bases and J by 4 bases; unmatched bases: 10. Germline lookup yields CDR1 MNHNS and CDR2 SASEGT. The CDR3 loop spans 16 amino acids. The CDR3 DNA is TGTGCCAGCAGCCGAAAACTAGCGGGGGTTTTAGAGACCCAGTACTTC. It specifies CASSRKLAGVLETQYF.

This chain links TRBV6-2 or TRBV6-3 with TRBJ1-1, with D possibly matching TRBD1 (5 bases). CDR3 length: 15 residues. V was cut by 8 bases and J by 6 bases, with 22 bases left in between. Germline assignment: CDR1 MNHEY and CDR2 SVGEGT. The CDR3 DNA reads as TGTGCCAGCTCCCTGTTAGGGACCGCGGAACCTGAAGCTTTCTTT. This sequence encodes CASSLLGTAEPEAFF.

This clonotype has a count of ten or more. The J gene is TRBJ2-2, the V gene TRBV7-2; D remains ambiguous. Germline lookup yields CDR1 SGHTA and CDR2 FQGNSA. The CDR3 runs to 15 residues. The V and J ends lost 0 bases and 6 bases respectively, with 11 bases between them. CDR3 bases: TGTGCCAGCAGCTTAGCTCGGCTCGGCGCCGGGGAGCTGTTTTTT. The encoded protein is CASSLARLGAGELFF.

This clonotype has only a few counts. In DNA, the CDR3 is TGCGCCAGCACCCGAGGGGGGCGCGAAAAACTGTTTTTT. Translation gives CASTRGGREKLFF. J is TRBJ1-4 and V is TRBV4-1; D is perhaps TRBD1 (6 bases). The V end lost 7 bases, the J end lost 8 bases, and 14 bases lay between the germline ends. The germline V gene encodes CDR1 MGHRA and CDR2 YSYEKL. The CDR3 has 13 residues.

The gene calls are TRBV6-2 or TRBV6-3 and TRBJ1-1; tentatively, D is TRBD1 (5 bases). V was cut by 2 bases and J by 4 bases, with 11 bases left in between. This CDR3 has 14 amino acids. The V gene's germline CDR1 is MNHEY and CDR2 SVGEGT. CDR3 residues: CASSYRGSATEAFF. CDR3 DNA sequence: TGTGCCAGCAGTTACAGGGGCTCCGCCACTGAAGCTTTCTTT.

This chain links TRBV5-1 with TRBJ1-4; the match to TRBD1 covers 12 bases. CDR1 SGHRS and CDR2 YFSETQ come from the germline V gene. After removal of 3 bases from V and 5 bases from J, the junction contained 5 bases not matched to a gene. This CDR3 is built from 16 residues. This CDR3 is CASSSGDRGRNEKLFF. The CDR3 DNA is TGCGCCAGCAGCTCAGGGGACAGGGGGCGGAATGAAAAACTGTTTTTT.

In the case of this clonotype: A read error may be the cause here, since a much bigger clone is one base away. The chain uses TRBV7-4 and TRBJ2-5; D perhaps matches TRBD1 (6 bases). Trimming stripped 4 bases from V and 2 bases from J, with 14 bases between. The CDR3 has 15 residues. CDR1 and CDR2 (germline): SGHVT, SQSDAQ. As DNA, the CDR3 is TGTGCCAGCAGCTCTACTTGGGGGACACAAGAGACCCAGTACTTC. This gives the protein CASSSTWGTQETQYF.

Comment on this clonotype: A much larger clone is a single base away; this may be a read error. This sequence joins TRBV7-8 and TRBJ2-2, with D unclear. Trimming removed 10 bases at V and 2 bases at J, with 23 bases between. CDR3 length: 17 amino acids. Germline loops: CDR1 SGHVS, CDR2 FQNEAQ. The CDR3 sequence: CANSRPLAGPNTGELFF. DNA of the CDR3: TGTGCCAACAGTCGGCCTCTGGCAGGACCCAACACCGGGGAGCTGTTTTTT.

The rearrangement links TRBV27 to TRBJ2-5; tentatively, D is TRBD2 (7 bases). CDR3 length equals 18 residues. CDR1 MNHEY and CDR2 SMNVEV come from the germline V gene (reference sequence). The V end was cut by 2 bases, the J end by 3 bases, with 22 bases between. In nucleotides, the CDR3 is TGTGCCAGCAGTTTAAAGGTGGGGGGGACACGGAGAGAAGAGACCCAGTACTTC. This translates into CASSLKVGGTRREETQYF.

The J gene is TRBJ2-1, the V gene TRBV7-9, with 8 bases aligning to TRBD1. Per the germline V gene, CDR1 is SEHNR and CDR2 is FQNEAQ (reference sequence). V trimming: 5 bases; J trimming: 0 bases; junction bases outside the gene matches: 6. The CDR3 covers 16 residues. The CDR3 DNA sequence: TGTGCCAGCAGCGGGCACAGGGGGAGCTCCTACAATGAGCAGTTCTTC. Translated: CASSGHRGSSYNEQFF.

The chain couples TRBV10-3 to TRBJ1-2; D is unclear. Germline V gene sequence: CDR1 ENHRY, CDR2 SYGVKD. There are 13 residues in the CDR3. V was pared by 8 bases and J by 2 bases, with 12 bases between. In nucleotides, the CDR3 is TGTGCCATCGGGCTCCGAGCCAACTATGGCTACACCTTC. This encodes CAIGLRANYGYTF.

This clonotype was seen more than once but under ten times. This chain joins TRBV20-1 and TRBJ1-2; 8 nucleotides line up with TRBD1. Germline V gene sequence: CDR1 DFQATT, CDR2 SNEGSKA (reference sequence). The ends lost 6 bases at V and 0 bases at J; junction bases unmatched: 6. The CDR3 is 14 amino acids. As DNA, the CDR3 is TGCAGTGCGCTCGACAGGGGTGCTAACTATGGCTACACCTTC. This codes for CSALDRGANYGYTF.

The chain uses TRBV7-2 and TRBJ2-5; D could derive from TRBD1 or TRBD2 (5 bases each). The V and J ends lost 1 base and 4 bases respectively, with 16 bases between them. This CDR3 has 16 residues. The germline CDR1 and CDR2 sequences are SGHTA and FQGNSA. CDR3 nucleotides: TGTGCCAGCAGCTTAGGCTGGGGGATGGGGAGAGAGACCCAGTACTTC. It codes for CASSLGWGMGRETQYF.

There are a few counts of this clonotype. The chain is built from TRBV5-4 and TRBJ2-5; D possibly corresponds to TRBD1 (5 bases). The V gene lost 4 bases and the J gene lost 4 bases, with 20 bases spanning the gap. The CDR3 is 16 residues long. CDR1 is SGHNT and CDR2 is YYREEE in the germline V gene (reference sequence). For the CDR3, the DNA is TGTGCCAGCAGCCTTTTCCCTCCGGACACGAGAGAGACCCAGTACTTC. The encoded protein is CASSLFPPDTRETQYF.

This clonotype came up many times. V gene TRBV27 combines with J gene TRBJ2-1; 12 bases map to TRBD2. The V and J ends lost 9 bases and 4 bases, in that order; junction bases with no gene match: 4. Looked up from germline, CDR1 is MNHEY and CDR2 is SMNVEV (reference sequence). The CDR3 runs to 14 residues. CDR3 sequence (DNA): TGTGCCAGTAAGACTAGCGGGGGATACAATGAGCAGTTCTTC. Encoded protein: CASKTSGGYNEQFF.

The table lists this clonotype with a few counts. The V gene is TRBV6-6, the J gene TRBJ2-2; 7 nucleotides agree with TRBD1. V lost 5 bases and J lost 2; bases outside the gene matches: 5. Germline V gene data show CDR1 as MNHNY and CDR2 as SVGAGI (reference sequence). The length of the CDR3 is 15 residues. This CDR3 reads CASSRQGFNTGELFF. DNA for the CDR3: TGTGCCAGCAGTAGACAGGGTTTTAACACCGGGGAGCTGTTTTTT.

This chain links TRBV6-4 with TRBJ2-1, with 14 positions matching TRBD2. Trimming cost V 4 bases and J 10 bases; bases outside gene matches: 3. CDR1 is MRHNA, CDR2 SNTAGT, per germline. The CDR3 contains 14 residues. The CDR3 sequence: CASSARLAGGEQFF. Written as DNA, the CDR3 is TGTGCCAGCAGTGCCCGACTAGCGGGGGGGGAGCAGTTCTTC.

There are many counts of this clonotype. The chain joins TRBV13 to TRBJ1-5, with D possibly TRBD1 on 5 matching bases. V shed 2 bases and J shed 5 bases, with 10 bases lying between them. The CDR3 length is 14 residues. Germline CDR1 and CDR2: PRHDT and FYEKMQ (reference sequence). The CDR3 bases are TGTGCCAGCAGCTTAACGGGGGGAGATCAGCCCCAGCATTTT. This gives the protein CASSLTGGDQPQHF.

V is TRBV7-9 and J is TRBJ1-2, with no clear D. The CDR3 has 13 residues. V dropped 6 bases and J dropped 0 bases, with 8 bases sitting between them. Germline loops: CDR1 SEHNR, CDR2 FQNEAQ (reference sequence). The chain's CDR3 is CASSAFTNYGYTF. CDR3 bases: TGTGCCAGCAGTGCCTTTACTAACTATGGCTACACCTTC.

The table lists this clonotype with a few counts. V gene TRBV7-6 combines with J gene TRBJ2-6; TRBD1 might be the D (7 bases). V was clipped by 5 bases and J by 0 bases, with 17 bases between them. This CDR3 is built from 18 residues. Germline CDR1 SGHVS, CDR2 FNYEAQ. Written as DNA, the CDR3 is TGTGCCAGCAGCCAAAACAGGGGAGGCATCTCTGGGGCCAACGTCCTGACTTTC. Translated: CASSQNRGGISGANVLTF.

Turning to this clonotype: One junction end does not reproduce the germline sequence, and a read error may be involved. This sequence joins TRBV7-6 and TRBJ2-5, with D tentatively TRBD1 (7 bases). Germline V gene sequence: CDR1 SGHVS, CDR2 FNYEAQ. The CDR3 has 15 amino acids. The CDR3 loop is CASSRRGPGEETQYF. CDR3 nucleotide sequence: TGTGCTAGCAGCCGAAGGGGGCCGGGGGAAGAGACCCAGTACTTC.

This clonotype was counted between two and nine times. V is TRBV5-8 and J is TRBJ2-3, with 9 bases aligning to TRBD1. CDR1 is SGHTS and CDR2 is YDEGEE in the germline V gene. The CDR3 has 15 amino acids. Trimming cost V 4 bases and J 2 bases; bases outside gene matches: 5. In nucleotides, the CDR3 is TGTGCCAGCAGCCCTGGACAGGGGAACACAGATACGCAGTATTTT. Protein product: CASSPGQGNTDTQYF.

This clonotype was found a few times. CDR3 nucleotides: TGTGCCAGCAGCCCCGGGAGCAATAACTATGGCTACACCTTC. It codes for CASSPGSNNYGYTF. The V and J genes are TRBV28 and TRBJ1-2; D remains ambiguous. V gave up 6 bases and J gave up 1 base, with 12 bases separating them. CDR3 length equals 14 residues. Germline CDR1 and CDR2: MDHEN and SYDVKM.

This clonotype was found a few times. J is TRBJ1-2 and V is TRBV7-9; 9 nucleotides match TRBD1. Germline loops: CDR1 SEHNR, CDR2 FQNEAQ (reference sequence). The CDR3 loop spans 15 amino acids. Trimming took 7 bases from V and 4 from J; bases not matched to a gene: 10. The CDR3 sequence is CASTDHRGRIYGYTF. The DNA of the CDR3 is TGTGCCAGCACCGATCACAGGGGGCGTATCTATGGCTACACCTTC.

The chain is built from TRBV24-1 and TRBJ1-5, with D unclear. In germline, CDR1 is KGHDR, CDR2 SFDVKD. The V end was cut by 6 bases, the J end by 0 bases, with 14 bases between. This CDR3 is built from 16 residues. CDR3 nucleotides: TGTGCCACCAGTTTCAGATGGCAGAGTAGCAATCAGCCCCAGCATTTT. Its protein is CATSFRWQSSNQPQHF.